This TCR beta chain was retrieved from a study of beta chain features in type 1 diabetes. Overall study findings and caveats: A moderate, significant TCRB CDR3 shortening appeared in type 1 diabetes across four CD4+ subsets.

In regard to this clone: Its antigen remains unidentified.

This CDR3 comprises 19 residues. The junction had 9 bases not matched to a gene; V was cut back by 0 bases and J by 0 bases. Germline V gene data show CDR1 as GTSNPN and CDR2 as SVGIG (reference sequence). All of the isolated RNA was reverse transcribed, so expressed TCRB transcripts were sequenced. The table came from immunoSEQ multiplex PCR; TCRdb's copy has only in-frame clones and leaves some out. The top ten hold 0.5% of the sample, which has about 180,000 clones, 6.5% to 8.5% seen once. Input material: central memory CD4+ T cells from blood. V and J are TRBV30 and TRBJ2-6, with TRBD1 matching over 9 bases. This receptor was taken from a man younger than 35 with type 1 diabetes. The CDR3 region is CAWSVPFRTGASGANVLTF. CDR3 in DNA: TGTGCCTGGAGTGTACCCTTTAGGACAGGGGCCTCTGGGGCCAACGTCCTGACTTTC.